Many counts were recorded for the clone carrying this T cell receptor (beta chain). Its antigen remains unidentified. This specimen comes from a study of regulatory T cells in long-lasting Graves disease. Study conclusions and caveats: Persistent disease exhibited a predilection for TRBV28, TRBJ1-2 and TRBJ2-5.

The V and J ends lost 6 bases and 0 bases respectively, with 14 bases between them. CDR1 SQVTM and CDR2 ANQGSEA come from the germline V gene. This CDR3 comprises 14 residues. Time point indicated: newly diagnosed GD, antithyroid drugs for less than 3 months. After RNA was extracted from PBMCs, the TCR library was made from it. The authors drew patients from an endocrinology department in Xi'an, China. According to the study, TCR beta libraries were built with iRepertoire HTBI primers and CDR3-region Arm-PCR. In the original processing: Detected in the samples were around 59 TRBV and 14 TRBJ segments. Each CDR3 protein is one row after TCRdb ran MiXCR on the multiplex PCR reads. These V and J calls are TCRdb output, not the study's own analysis. Of around 420,000 distinct CDR3 sequences detected, approximately 16% appear once; the ten largest clones hold about 7.6%. These data were also reused for a study on T cells in Graves' hyperthyroidism and ophthalmopathy. That paper notes: Among clonotypes expanded in thyroid above 0.001, most were also found in blood.

The sequencing used peripheral blood mononuclear cells (PBMCs), collected at new diagnosis, from a patient treated with antithyroid drugs. This receptor was obtained from a woman aged 40 to 49 with Graves disease. This chain joins TRBV29-1 and TRBJ1-1; possible D gene TRBD1, 6 bases. The CDR3 DNA follows: TGCAGCGTGATGACAGGACCTATGAACACTGAAGCTTTCTTT. Translation gives CSVMTGPMNTEAFF.